This T cell receptor beta chain is drawn from a study of T cells in women clearing cervical HPV infection. Looking at the study overall: Case blood drawn at lesion detection; control blood after infection cleared.

In germline, CDR1 is SGHRS, CDR2 YFSETQ. The CDR3 consists of 15 residues. Losses at the gene ends were 0 bases for V and 6 bases for J; bases not matched to a gene: 4. Assay used: immunoSEQ multiplex PCR; TCRdb lists only in-frame clones, some missing. Recorded for this sample: about 46,000 clones. Remarks on this clone: Its antigen is currently unknown. Sequencing ends 3 residues short of the CDR3 end; the germline J gene provides the rest.

Prevalent HPV16 infections were excluded; only incident single HPV16 infections included. Cervical HPV DNA detected by MY09/MY11 PCR, typed by dot-blot. Findings of the study overall: A classifier using richness and V gene abundances reached an AUC of 0.83.

The sequencing sample was made of blood buffy coat. This TCR derives from a woman between 18 and 70 years old with a cervical HPV16 infection that either progressed to CIN3+ or cleared (not recorded which). The gene calls are TRBV5-1 and TRBJ1-5; 9 nucleotides line up with TRBD1. The sequenced part of the CDR3 DNA is TGCGCCAGCAGCTTGGGACAGGGGGACGGTCAGCCC. Its translation is CASSLGQGDGQP. The whole CDR3 protein reads CASSLGQGDGQPQHF.